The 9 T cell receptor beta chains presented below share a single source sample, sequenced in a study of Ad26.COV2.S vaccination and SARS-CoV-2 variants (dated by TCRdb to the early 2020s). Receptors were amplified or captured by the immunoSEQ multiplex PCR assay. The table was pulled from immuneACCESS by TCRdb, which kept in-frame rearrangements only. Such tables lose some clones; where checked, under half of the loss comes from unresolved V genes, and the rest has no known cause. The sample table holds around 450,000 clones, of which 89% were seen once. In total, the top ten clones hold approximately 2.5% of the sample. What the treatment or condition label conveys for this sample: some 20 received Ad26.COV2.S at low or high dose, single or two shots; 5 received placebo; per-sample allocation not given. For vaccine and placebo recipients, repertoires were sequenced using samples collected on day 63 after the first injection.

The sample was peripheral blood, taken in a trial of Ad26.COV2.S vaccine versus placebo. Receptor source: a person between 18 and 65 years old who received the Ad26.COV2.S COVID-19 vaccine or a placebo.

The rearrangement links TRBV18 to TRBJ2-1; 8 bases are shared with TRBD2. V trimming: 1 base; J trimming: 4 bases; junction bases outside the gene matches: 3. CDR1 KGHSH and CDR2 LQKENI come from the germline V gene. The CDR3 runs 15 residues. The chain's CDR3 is CASSPRGGPYNEQFF. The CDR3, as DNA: TGTGCCAGCTCACCACGCGGGGGGCCTTACAATGAGCAGTTCTTC.

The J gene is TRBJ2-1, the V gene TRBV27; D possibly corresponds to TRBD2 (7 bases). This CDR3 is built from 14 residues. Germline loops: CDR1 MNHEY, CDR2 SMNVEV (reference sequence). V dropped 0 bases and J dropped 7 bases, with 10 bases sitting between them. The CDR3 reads CASSLSRGGNEQFF. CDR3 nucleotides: TGTGCCAGCAGTTTATCGAGGGGGGGGAATGAGCAGTTCTTC.

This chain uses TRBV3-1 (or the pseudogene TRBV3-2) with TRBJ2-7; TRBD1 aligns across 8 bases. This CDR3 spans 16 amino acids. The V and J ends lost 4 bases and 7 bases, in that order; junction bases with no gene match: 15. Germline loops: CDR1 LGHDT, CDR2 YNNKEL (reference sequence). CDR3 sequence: CASSPIGQGTSGEQYF. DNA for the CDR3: TGTGCCAGCAGCCCTATCGGACAGGGCACGTCGGGAGAGCAGTACTTC.

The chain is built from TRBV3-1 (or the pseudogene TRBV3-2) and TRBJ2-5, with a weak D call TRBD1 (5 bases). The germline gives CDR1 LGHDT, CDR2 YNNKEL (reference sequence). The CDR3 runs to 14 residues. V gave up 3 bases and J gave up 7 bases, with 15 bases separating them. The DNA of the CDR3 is TGTGCCAGCAGCCAGGACACGTCCTGGAGGACCCAGTACTTC. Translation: CASSQDTSWRTQYF.

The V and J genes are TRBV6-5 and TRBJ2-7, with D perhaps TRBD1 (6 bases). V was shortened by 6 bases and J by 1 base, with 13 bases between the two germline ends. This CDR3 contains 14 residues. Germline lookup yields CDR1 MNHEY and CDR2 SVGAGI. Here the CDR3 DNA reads TGTGCCAGCAGGCTGCTGACAGGTTCCTACGAGCAGTACTTC. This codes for CASRLLTGSYEQYF.

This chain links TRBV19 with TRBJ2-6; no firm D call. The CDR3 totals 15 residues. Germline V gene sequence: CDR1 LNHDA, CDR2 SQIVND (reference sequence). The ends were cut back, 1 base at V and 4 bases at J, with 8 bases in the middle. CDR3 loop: CASSIGSSGANVLTF. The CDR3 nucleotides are TGTGCCAGTAGTATAGGGTCATCGGGGGCCAACGTCCTGACTTTC.

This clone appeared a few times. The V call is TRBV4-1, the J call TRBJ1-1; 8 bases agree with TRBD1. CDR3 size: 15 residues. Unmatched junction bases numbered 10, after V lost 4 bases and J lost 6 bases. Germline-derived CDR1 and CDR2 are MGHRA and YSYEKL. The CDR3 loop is CASSRPGQGDSEAFF. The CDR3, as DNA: TGCGCCAGCAGCCGCCCAGGACAGGGAGACTCTGAAGCTTTCTTT.

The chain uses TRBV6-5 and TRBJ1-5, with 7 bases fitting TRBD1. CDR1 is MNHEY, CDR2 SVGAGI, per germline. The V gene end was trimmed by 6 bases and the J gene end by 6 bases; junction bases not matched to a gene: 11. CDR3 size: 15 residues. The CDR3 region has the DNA TGTGCCAGCAGCTTAGATATCACAGGGGCTCAGCCCCAGCATTTT. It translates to CASSLDITGAQPQHF.

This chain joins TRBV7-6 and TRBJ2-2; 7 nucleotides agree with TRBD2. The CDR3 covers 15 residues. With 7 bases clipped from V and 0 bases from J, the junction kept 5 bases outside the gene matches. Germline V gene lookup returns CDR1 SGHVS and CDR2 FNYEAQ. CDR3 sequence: CASTYGGTNTGELFF. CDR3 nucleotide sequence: TGTGCCAGCACCTACGGGGGGACGAACACCGGGGAGCTGTTTTTT.